This TCR beta chain was identified in a study of T cell repertoires in cytomegalovirus infection. The CDR3 is 15 residues long. Between the trimmed V and J ends, which lost 5 bases and 4 bases, there was a span of 17 bases. Germline lookup yields CDR1 SGHAT and CDR2 FQNNGV. Using its own MiXCR run on the reads, TCRdb lists one record per CDR3 protein. The sample yields more than 400,000 distinct CDR3 sequences, about 30% seen once. The receptor comes from a human donor in good health (CMV status not recorded). Some clones in this sample may be carry-over from other donors' samples. The sequencing sample was made of PBMCs. The chain employs TRBV11-2 and TRBJ1-1, with a possible D match to TRBD1 (5 bases). CDR3 amino acids: CASSPGGNRGTEAFF. CDR3 nucleotide sequence: TGTGCCAGCAGCCCTGGGGGGAACCGGGGCACTGAAGCTTTCTTT.